This T cell receptor beta chain was identified in a study of blood T cell repertoires in COVID-19. Study background: Specimens from acute and convalescent COVID-19 originated in the United States, Italy and Spain.

Original analysis: Amplification with reference gene primers provided the estimates of nucleated cell counts. Measured with immunoSEQ multiplex PCR; TCRdb has only the in-frame clones, and not every one. From that table come the V and J calls and clone size; the DNA was used to work out D and trimming. This table has 140,000 to 150,000 clones, over 75% appearing once. The CDR3 covers 17 residues. Germline loops: CDR1 SGHDT, CDR2 YYEEEE. V trimming: 0 bases; J trimming: 2 bases; junction bases outside the gene matches: 8. The gene calls are TRBV5-6 and TRBJ2-3; 8 bases align to TRBD1. The source material was peripheral blood. The receptor was isolated from a woman in her 50s with acute or convalescent COVID-19. CDR3 protein: CASSLASWTGITDTQYF. In nucleotides, the CDR3 is TGTGCCAGCAGCTTGGCCTCGTGGACAGGGATCACAGATACGCAGTATTTT.